A selection of T cell receptor beta chains follows, all from one sample in a study of shared clonotypes between healthy human individuals. Some clones are missing from TCRdb's copy, which holds only in-frame ones; the method was immunoSEQ multiplex PCR. The table shows about 340,000 clones, with less than 85% occurring only once. Sequenced sample: memory CD4+ T cells sorted from blood. The source is a man aged 30 to 39 in good health. Each CDR3 is given with its conserved first and last residue. The D gene is left open where the match is weak. For some rows the clone size is stated as once, few or many, or as a class when expanded; others skip it.

.	TRBD2	TRBJ2-7	TRBV5-1	CASSPRWTSGRDEQYF	TGCGCCAGCAGCCCTAGGTGGACTAGCGGGAGGGACGAGCAGTACTTC
few	.	TRBJ2-5	TRBV6-5	CASTQSATQYF	TGTGCCAGCACGCAGAGTGCGACCCAGTACTTC
few	.	TRBJ1-4	TRBV6-5	CASSYTPGEKLFF	TGTGCCAGCAGTTACACACCGGGGGAAAAACTGTTTTTT
.	.	TRBJ2-7	TRBV6-1	CASSVLVQYEQYF	TGTGCCAGCAGTGTGCTAGTCCAATACGAGCAGTACTTC
.	.	TRBJ2-7	TRBV2	CASSKLIRYSYEQYF	TGTGCCAGCAGTAAGTTGATCAGATACTCCTACGAGCAGTACTTC
.	TRBD2	TRBJ2-1	TRBV7-9	CASSLRPGLAGHEQFF	TGTGCCAGCAGCTTAAGACCCGGACTAGCGGGACATGAGCAGTTCTTC
.	TRBD2	TRBJ2-7	TRBV7-8	CASSLGPSGRLNEQYF	TGTGCCAGCAGCTTAGGCCCTAGCGGGAGGTTGAACGAGCAGTACTTC
.	TRBD2	TRBJ2-3	TRBV4-3	CASSQDREADTQYF	TGCGCCAGCAGCCAAGATCGGGAGGCAGATACGCAGTATTTT
.	.	TRBJ2-3	TRBV28	CASSSSGQTSSDTQYF	TGTGCCAGCAGTTCTTCCGGACAGACATCATCAGATACGCAGTATTTT
.	.	TRBJ1-5	TRBV2	CASSVGQPQHF	TGTGCCAGCAGTGTAGGTCAGCCCCAGCATTTT
.	TRBD1	TRBJ1-2	TRBV11-2	CASSLDPQGASGYTF	TGTGCCAGCAGCTTGGACCCTCAGGGGGCCTCTGGCTACACCTTC
once	.	TRBJ1-3	TRBV5-6	CASSLAIGQFNSGNTIYF	TGTGCCAGCAGCTTGGCCATAGGACAGTTTAACTCTGGAAACACCATATATTTT
.	TRBD2	TRBJ2-2	TRBV5-1	CASSLELAGVGELFF	TGCGCCAGCAGCTTGGAACTAGCGGGAGTCGGGGAGCTGTTTTTT
.	.	TRBJ2-1	TRBV30	CAWAPGGSEQFF	TGTGCCTGGGCCCCAGGTGGGAGTGAGCAGTTCTTC
.	.	TRBJ2-1	TRBV18	CASSEHKQFF	TGTGCCAGCTCAGAGCACAAGCAGTTCTTC
few	.	TRBJ2-7	TRBV18	CASSLEGYEQYF	TGTGCCAGCTCACTGGAAGGGTACGAGCAGTACTTC
.	TRBD2	TRBJ2-7	TRBV19	CASSIREGGPYEQYF	TGTGCCAGTAGTATTCGAGAGGGAGGGCCTTACGAGCAGTACTTC
.	.	TRBJ2-6	TRBV5-5	CASSLTGRAAGANVLTF	TGTGCCAGCAGCTTGACGGGGCGGGCAGCCGGGGCCAACGTCCTGACTTTC
.	TRBD1	TRBJ1-1	TRBV7-9	CASSSGTANTEAFF	TGTGCCAGCAGCTCCGGGACAGCGAACACTGAAGCTTTCTTT
once	TRBD2	TRBJ2-3	TRBV14	CASSQAVTAGDFHTQYF	TGTGCCAGCAGCCAAGCCGTAACAGCGGGAGATTTTCATACGCAGTATTTT
once	TRBD1	TRBJ2-3	TRBV10-3	CAISERQGATDTQYF	TGTGCCATCAGTGAGCGACAGGGAGCCACAGATACGCAGTATTTT